The source of this TCR beta chain is a study of T cells in Graves' hyperthyroidism and ophthalmopathy. This clonotype was counted a few times. Per the germline V gene, CDR1 is MGHRA and CDR2 is YSYEKL. The V gene end was trimmed by 4 bases and the J gene end by 5 bases; junction bases not matched to a gene: 12. This CDR3 has 16 amino acids. Amplification of TCR beta CDR3 regions was performed using RNA transcripts as template. During a first-round RT-PCR of the TCR CDR3, the HTBI primer set was used. TCRdb independently ran MiXCR on the multiplex PCR reads; one entry per CDR3 protein. The table lists hundreds of thousands of distinct CDR3 sequences, roughly 17% of them singletons.

V and J are TRBV4-1 and TRBJ1-1, with TRBD1 identical over 8 bases. The TCR was taken from a young woman with Graves' ophthalmopathy. The sequencing sample was made of blood. The CDR3 is CASSLGQGPQGTEAFF. The CDR3, as DNA: TGCGCCAGCAGCCTTGGACAGGGCCCTCAGGGGACTGAAGCTTTCTTT.